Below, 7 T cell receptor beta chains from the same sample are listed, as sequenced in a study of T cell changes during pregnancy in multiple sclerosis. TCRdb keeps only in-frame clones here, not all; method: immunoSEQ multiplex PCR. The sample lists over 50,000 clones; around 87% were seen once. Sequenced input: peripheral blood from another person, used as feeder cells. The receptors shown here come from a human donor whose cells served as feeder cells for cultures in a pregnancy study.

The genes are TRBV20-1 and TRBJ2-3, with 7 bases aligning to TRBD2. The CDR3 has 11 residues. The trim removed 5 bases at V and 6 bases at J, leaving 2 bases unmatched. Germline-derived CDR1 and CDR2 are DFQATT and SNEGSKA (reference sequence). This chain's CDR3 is CSAEGGDTQYF. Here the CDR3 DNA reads TGCAGTGCTGAGGGAGGGGATACGCAGTATTTT.

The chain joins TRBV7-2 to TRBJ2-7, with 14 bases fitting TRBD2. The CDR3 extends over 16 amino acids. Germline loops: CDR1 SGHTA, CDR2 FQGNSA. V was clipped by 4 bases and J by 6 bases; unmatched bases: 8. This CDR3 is CASSSRLAGGQSEQYF. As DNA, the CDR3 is TGTGCCAGCAGCTCCCGACTAGCGGGGGGGCAGAGCGAGCAGTACTTC. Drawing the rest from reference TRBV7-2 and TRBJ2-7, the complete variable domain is GAGVSQSPSNKVTEKGKDVELRCDPISGHTALYWYRQSLGQGLEFLIYFQGNSAPDKSGLPSDRFSAERTGGSVSTLTIQRTQQEDSAVYLCASSSRLAGGQSEQYFGPGTRLTVT.

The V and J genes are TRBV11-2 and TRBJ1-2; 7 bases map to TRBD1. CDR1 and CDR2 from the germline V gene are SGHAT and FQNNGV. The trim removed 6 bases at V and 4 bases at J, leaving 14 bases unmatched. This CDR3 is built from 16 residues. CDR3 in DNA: TGTGCCAGCAGTTTTGATCACCGGGACAGAGGCTATGGCTACACCTTC. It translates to CASSFDHRDRGYGYTF.

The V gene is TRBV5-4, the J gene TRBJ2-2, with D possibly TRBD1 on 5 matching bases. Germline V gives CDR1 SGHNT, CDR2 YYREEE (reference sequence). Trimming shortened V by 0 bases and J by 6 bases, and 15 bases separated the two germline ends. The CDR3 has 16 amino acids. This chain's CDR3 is CASSLAGWEGAGELFF. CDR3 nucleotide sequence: TGTGCCAGCAGCTTGGCCGGCTGGGAAGGGGCCGGGGAGCTGTTTTTT.

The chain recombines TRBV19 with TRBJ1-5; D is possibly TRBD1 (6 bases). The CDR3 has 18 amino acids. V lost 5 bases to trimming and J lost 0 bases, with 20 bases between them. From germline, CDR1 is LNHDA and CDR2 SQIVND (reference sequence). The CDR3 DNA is TGTGCCAGTAGTTTAACTCGGGGGGGACAACTTAGCAATCAGCCCCAGCATTTT. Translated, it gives CASSLTRGGQLSNQPQHF.

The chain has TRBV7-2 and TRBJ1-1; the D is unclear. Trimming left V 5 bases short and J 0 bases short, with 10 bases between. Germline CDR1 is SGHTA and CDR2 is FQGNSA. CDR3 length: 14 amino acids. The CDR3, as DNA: TGTGCCAGCAGCCCTGAGCCCATGAACACTGAAGCTTTCTTT. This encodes CASSPEPMNTEAFF.

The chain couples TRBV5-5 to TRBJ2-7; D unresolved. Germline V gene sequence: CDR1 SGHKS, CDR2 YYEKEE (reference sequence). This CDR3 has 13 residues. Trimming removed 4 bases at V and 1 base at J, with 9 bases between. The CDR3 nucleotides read TGTGCCAGCAGCAAACCGAGGTCCTACGAGCAGTACTTC. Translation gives CASSKPRSYEQYF. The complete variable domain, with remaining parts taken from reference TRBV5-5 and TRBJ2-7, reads DAGVTQSPTHLIKTRGQQVTLRCSPISGHKSVSWYQQVLGQGPQFIFQYYEKEERGRGNFPDRFSARQFPNYSSELNVNALLLGDSALYLCASSKPRSYEQYFGPGTRLTVT.